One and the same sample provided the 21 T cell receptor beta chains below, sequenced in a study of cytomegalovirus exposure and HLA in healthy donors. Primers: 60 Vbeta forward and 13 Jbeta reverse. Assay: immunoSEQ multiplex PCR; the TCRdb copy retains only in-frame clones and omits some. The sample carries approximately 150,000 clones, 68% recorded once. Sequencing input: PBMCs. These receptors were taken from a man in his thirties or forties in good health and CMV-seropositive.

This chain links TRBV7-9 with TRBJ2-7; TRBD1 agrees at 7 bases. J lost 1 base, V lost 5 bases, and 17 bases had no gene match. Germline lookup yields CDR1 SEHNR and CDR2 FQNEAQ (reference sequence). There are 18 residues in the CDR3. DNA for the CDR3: TGTGCCAGCAGCCCGCAGACAGGGCCCCTGCCCATGTCCTACGAGCAGTACTTC. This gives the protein CASSPQTGPLPMSYEQYF.

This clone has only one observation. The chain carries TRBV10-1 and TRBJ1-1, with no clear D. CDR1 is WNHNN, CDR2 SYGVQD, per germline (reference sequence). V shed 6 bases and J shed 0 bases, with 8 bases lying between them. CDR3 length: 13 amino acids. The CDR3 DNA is TGCGCCAGCAGGGCTGCGGTGAACACTGAAGCTTTCTTT. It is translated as CASRAAVNTEAFF.

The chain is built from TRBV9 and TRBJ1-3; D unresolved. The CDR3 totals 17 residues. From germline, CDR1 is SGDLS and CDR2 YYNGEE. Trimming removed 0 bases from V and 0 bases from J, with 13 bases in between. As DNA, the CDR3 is TGTGCCAGCAGCGTAGATATCATGTTGAGCTCTGGAAACACCATATATTTT. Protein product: CASSVDIMLSSGNTIYF.

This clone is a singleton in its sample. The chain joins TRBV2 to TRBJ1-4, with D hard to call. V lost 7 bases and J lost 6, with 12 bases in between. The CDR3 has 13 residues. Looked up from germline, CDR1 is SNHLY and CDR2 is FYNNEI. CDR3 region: CASKGGNDEKLFF. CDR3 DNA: TGTGCCAGCAAGGGAGGGAATGATGAAAAACTGTTTTTT.

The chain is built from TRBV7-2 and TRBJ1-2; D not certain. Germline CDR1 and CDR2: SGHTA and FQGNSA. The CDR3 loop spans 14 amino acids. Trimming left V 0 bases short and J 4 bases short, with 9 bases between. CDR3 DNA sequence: TGTGCCAGCAGCTTAGCCACAGCATCCTATGGCTACACCTTC. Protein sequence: CASSLATASYGYTF.

This CDR3 is CASSQNGGANTEAFF. The CDR3 coding sequence is TGTGCCAGCTCCCAAAATGGGGGCGCGAACACTGAAGCTTTCTTT. V usage is TRBV18 and J usage is TRBJ1-1, with D tentatively TRBD1 (6 bases). Trimming took off 6 bases at V and 1 base at J, with 15 bases between the two ends. The CDR3 is 15 residues long. CDR1 is KGHSH and CDR2 is LQKENI in the germline V gene.

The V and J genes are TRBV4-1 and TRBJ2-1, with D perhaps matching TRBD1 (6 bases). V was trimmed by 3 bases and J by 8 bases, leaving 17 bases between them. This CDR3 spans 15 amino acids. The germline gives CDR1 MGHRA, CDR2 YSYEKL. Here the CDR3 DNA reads TGCGCCAGCAGCCAGGGCCTGGGGGCTAACCATGAGCAGTTCTTC. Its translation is CASSQGLGANHEQFF.

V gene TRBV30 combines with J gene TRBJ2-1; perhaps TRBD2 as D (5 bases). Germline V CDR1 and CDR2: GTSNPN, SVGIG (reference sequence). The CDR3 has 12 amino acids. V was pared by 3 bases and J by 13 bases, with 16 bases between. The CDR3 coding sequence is TGTGCCTGGAGCTACTCCCGCGCGGGTCAGTTCTTC. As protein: CAWSYSRAGQFF.

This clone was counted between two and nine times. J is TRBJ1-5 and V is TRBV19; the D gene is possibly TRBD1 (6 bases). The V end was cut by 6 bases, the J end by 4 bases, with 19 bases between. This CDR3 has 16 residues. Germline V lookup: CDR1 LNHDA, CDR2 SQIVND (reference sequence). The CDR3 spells CASRGSRDKNNQPQHF. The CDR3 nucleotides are TGTGCCAGTAGGGGCTCTAGGGACAAAAATAATCAGCCCCAGCATTTT.

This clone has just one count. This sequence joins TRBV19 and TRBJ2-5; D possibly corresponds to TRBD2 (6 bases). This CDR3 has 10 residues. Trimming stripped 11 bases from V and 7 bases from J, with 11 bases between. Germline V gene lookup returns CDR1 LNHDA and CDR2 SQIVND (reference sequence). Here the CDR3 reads CAAGFVTQYF. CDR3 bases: TGTGCCGCGGGGTTTGTGACCCAGTACTTC.

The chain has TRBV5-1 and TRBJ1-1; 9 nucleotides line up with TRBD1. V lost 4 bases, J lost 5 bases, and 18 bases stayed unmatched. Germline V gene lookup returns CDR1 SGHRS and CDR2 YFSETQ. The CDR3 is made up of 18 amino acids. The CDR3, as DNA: TGCGCCAGCAGCGTGGGACAGGGAGACACAATAAAAGGAACTGAAGCTTTCTTT. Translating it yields CASSVGQGDTIKGTEAFF.

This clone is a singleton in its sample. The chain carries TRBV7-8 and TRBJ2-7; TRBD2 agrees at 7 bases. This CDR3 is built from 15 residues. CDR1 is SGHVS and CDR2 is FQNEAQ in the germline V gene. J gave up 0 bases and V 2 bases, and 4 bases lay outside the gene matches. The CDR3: CASSLLAVSSYEQYF. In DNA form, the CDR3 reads TGTGCCAGCAGCTTACTAGCGGTGAGCTCCTACGAGCAGTACTTC.

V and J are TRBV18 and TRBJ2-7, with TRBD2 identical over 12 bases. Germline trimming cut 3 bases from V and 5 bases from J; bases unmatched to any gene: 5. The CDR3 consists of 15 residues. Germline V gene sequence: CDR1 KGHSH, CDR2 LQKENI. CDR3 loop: CASSPSSGRGHEQYF. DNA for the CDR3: TGTGCCAGCTCACCCTCTAGCGGGAGGGGGCACGAGCAGTACTTC. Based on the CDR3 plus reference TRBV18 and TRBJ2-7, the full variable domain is NAGVMQNPRHLVRRRGQEARLRCSPMKGHSHVYWYRQLPEEGLKFMVYLQKENIIDESGMPKERFSAEFPKEGPSILRIQQVVRGDSAAYFCASSPSSGRGHEQYFGPGTRLTVT.

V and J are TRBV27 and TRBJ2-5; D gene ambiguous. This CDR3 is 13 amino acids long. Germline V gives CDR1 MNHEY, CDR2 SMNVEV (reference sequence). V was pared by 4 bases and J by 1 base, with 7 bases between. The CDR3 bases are TGTGCCAGCAGTTCCACGAGCCAAGAGACCCAGTACTTC. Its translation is CASSSTSQETQYF.

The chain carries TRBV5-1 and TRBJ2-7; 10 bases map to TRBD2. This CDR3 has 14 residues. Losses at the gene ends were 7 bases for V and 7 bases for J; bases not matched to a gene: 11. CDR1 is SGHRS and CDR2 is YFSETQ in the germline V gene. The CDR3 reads CASEAGGLPGEQYF. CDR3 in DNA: TGCGCCAGCGAAGCGGGGGGGCTACCAGGGGAGCAGTACTTC. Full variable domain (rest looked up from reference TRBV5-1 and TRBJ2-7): KAGVTQTPRYLIKTRGQQVTLSCSPISGHRSVSWYQQTPGQGLQFLFEYFSETQRNKGNFPGRFSGRQFSNSRSEMNVSTLELGDSALYLCASEAGGLPGEQYFGPGTRLTVT.

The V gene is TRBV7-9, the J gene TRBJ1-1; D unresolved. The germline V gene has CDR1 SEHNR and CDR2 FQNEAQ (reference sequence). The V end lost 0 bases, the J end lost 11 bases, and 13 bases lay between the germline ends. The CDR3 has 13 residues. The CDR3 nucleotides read TGTGCCAGCAGCTTAGCTTTAAGGAGGGATGCTTTCTTT. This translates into CASSLALRRDAFF. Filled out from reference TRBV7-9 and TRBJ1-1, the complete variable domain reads DTGVSQNPRHKITKRGQNVTFRCDPISEHNRLYWYRQTLGQGPEFLTYFQNEAQLEKSRLLSDRFSAERPKGSFSTLEIQRTEQGDSAMYLCASSLALRRDAFFGQGTRLTVV.

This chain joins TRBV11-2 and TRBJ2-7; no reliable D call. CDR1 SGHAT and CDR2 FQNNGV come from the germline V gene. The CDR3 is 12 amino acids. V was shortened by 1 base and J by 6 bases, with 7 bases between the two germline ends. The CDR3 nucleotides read TGTGCCAGCAGCTTAGTTTATCTCGAGCAGTACTTC. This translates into CASSLVYLEQYF.

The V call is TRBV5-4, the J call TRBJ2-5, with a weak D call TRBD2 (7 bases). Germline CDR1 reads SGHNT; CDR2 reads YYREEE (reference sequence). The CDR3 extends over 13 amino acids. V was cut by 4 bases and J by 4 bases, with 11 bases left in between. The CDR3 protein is CASSPRGAETQYF. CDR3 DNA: TGTGCCAGCAGCCCCCGGGGGGCAGAGACCCAGTACTTC.

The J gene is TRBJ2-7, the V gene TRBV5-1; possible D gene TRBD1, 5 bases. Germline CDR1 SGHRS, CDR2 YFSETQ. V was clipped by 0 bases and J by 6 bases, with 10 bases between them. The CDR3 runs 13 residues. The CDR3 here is CASSLAEGVEQYF. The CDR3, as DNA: TGCGCCAGCAGCTTGGCCGAAGGGGTCGAGCAGTACTTC.

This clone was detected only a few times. CDR3 bases: TGTGCCAGCATTATCGGACTAGCGTTATACAATGAGCAGTTCTTC. Protein: CASIIGLALYNEQFF. The rearrangement joins TRBV6-1 to TRBJ2-1, with TRBD2 matching 9 bases. Trimming at V came to 7 bases and at J to 4 bases, leaving 8 bases not matched to a gene. Germline V gene data show CDR1 as MNHNS and CDR2 as SASEGT. This CDR3 is built from 15 residues.

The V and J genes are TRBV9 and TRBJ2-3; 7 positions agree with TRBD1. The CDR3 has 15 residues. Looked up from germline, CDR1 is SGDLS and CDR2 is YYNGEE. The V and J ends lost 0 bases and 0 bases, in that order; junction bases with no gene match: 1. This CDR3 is CASSVGDSSTDTQYF. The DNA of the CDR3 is TGTGCCAGCAGCGTAGGGGACAGTAGCACAGATACGCAGTATTTT.